The 11 T cell receptor beta chains below were found in one sample sequenced in a study of blood T cell repertoires in COVID-19. Libraries were prepared by immunoSEQ multiplex PCR; TCRdb keeps only in-frame clonotypes and omits some of them. The sample has roughly 450,000 clones, around 91% seen once. Sequenced sample: PBMCs or T cells enriched from blood (not recorded which). The receptors come from a man aged 18 to 29 who had recovered from COVID-19.

A word on this clone: Being one base from a much bigger clone, this may be a read error. This chain joins TRBV7-3 and TRBJ1-3, with TRBD1 as a possible D gene (6 bases). Germline CDR1 SGHTA, CDR2 FQGTGA. This CDR3 contains 15 residues. Trimming pared 5 bases from V and 1 base from J, leaving 12 bases between. This chain's CDR3 is CASSAIGGSGNTIYF. The CDR3 nucleotides read TGTGCCAGCAGCGCGATAGGGGGATCTGGAAACACCATATATTTT.

The V gene is TRBV27, the J gene TRBJ1-4; D ambiguous. In germline, CDR1 is MNHEY, CDR2 SMNVEV (reference sequence). This CDR3 contains 15 residues. Trimming took 6 bases from V and 1 from J, leaving 12 bases between them. CDR3 in amino acids: CASRERVETNEKLFF. The CDR3 DNA is TGTGCCAGCAGGGAGCGCGTGGAAACTAATGAAAAACTGTTTTTT.

This clone was detected only once. The V and J genes are TRBV11-2 and TRBJ2-5, with a weak D call TRBD2 (5 bases). This CDR3 comprises 13 residues. Trimming left V 5 bases short and J 2 bases short, with 9 bases between. Germline values: CDR1 SGHAT, CDR2 FQNNGV. The CDR3 protein is CASSRGQQETQYF. The DNA of the CDR3 is TGTGCCAGCAGCCGCGGGCAGCAAGAGACCCAGTACTTC. Full variable domain (remainder filled in from reference TRBV11-2 and TRBJ2-5): EAGVAQSPRYKIIEKRQSVAFWCNPISGHATLYWYQQILGQGPKLLIQFQNNGVVDDSQLPKDRFSAERLKGVDSTLKIQPAKLEDSAVYLCASSRGQQETQYFGPGTRLLVL.

The chain uses TRBV14 and TRBJ2-3; TRBD2 matches at 9 bases. Germline CDR1 and CDR2: SGHDN and FVKESK. The junction had 14 bases not matched to a gene; V was cut back by 0 bases and J by 7 bases. The CDR3 runs to 18 residues. The CDR3 sequence is CASSQDLGFSGSRNTQYF. Here the CDR3 DNA reads TGTGCCAGCAGCCAAGATCTTGGTTTTAGCGGGAGTAGAAATACGCAGTATTTT. Supplemented by reference TRBV14 and TRBJ2-3, the full variable domain reads EAGVTQFPSHSVIEKGQTVTLRCDPISGHDNLYWYRRVMGKEIKFLLHFVKESKQDESGMPNNRFLAERTGGTYSTLKVQPAELEDSGVYFCASSQDLGFSGSRNTQYFGPGTRLTVL.

This chain links TRBV15 with TRBJ1-3, with 8 bases that match TRBD1. The length of the CDR3 is 17 residues. CDR1 and CDR2 (germline): LNHNV, YYDKDF (reference sequence). V shed 2 bases and J 0 bases; nucleotides not matched to a gene: 6. In nucleotides, the CDR3 is TGTGCCACCAGCAGAAAAAGGACAGGGAGCTCTGGAAACACCATATATTTT. Its translation is CATSRKRTGSSGNTIYF.

The rearrangement joins TRBV5-1 to TRBJ1-1; no clear D. V lost 4 bases and J lost 3, with 13 bases in between. Germline V gene data show CDR1 as SGHRS and CDR2 as YFSETQ. CDR3 size: 14 residues. The DNA of the CDR3 is TGCGCCAGCAGCGTCACCCGGGATCACACTGAAGCTTTCTTT. Translating gives CASSVTRDHTEAFF.

The chain is built from TRBV19 and TRBJ1-2, with D maybe TRBD1 (6 bases). The CDR3 consists of 13 residues. Between the trimmed V and J ends, which lost 6 bases and 4 bases, there was a span of 12 bases. CDR1 and CDR2 from the germline V gene are LNHDA and SQIVND (reference sequence). The CDR3 is CASSRTERYGYTF. The CDR3 nucleotides read TGTGCCAGTAGCCGGACAGAGCGCTATGGCTACACCTTC.

V and J are TRBV9 and TRBJ1-3, with D hard to call. Trimming removed 2 bases from V and 4 bases from J, with 10 bases in between. Germline-derived CDR1 and CDR2 are SGDLS and YYNGEE. The CDR3 is 14 residues long. The CDR3 sequence is CASSVDIKGNTIYF. The CDR3 region has the DNA TGTGCCAGCAGCGTTGACATTAAAGGAAACACCATATATTTT. The full variable domain, rest sourced from reference TRBV9 and TRBJ1-3, is DSGVTQTPKHLITATGQRVTLRCSPRSGDLSVYWYQQSLDQGLQFLIQYYNGEERAKGNILERFSAQQFPDLHSELNLSSLELGDSALYFCASSVDIKGNTIYFGEGSWLTVV.

V is TRBV3-1 (or the pseudogene TRBV3-2) and J is TRBJ2-1, with a weak D call TRBD2 (5 bases). Germline-derived CDR1 and CDR2 are LGHDT and YNNKEL (reference sequence). The V and J ends lost 4 bases and 3 bases respectively, with 16 bases between them. There are 16 residues in the CDR3. CDR3 residues: CASSPGVIDYYNEQFF. The DNA of the CDR3 is TGTGCCAGCAGCCCCGGAGTAATAGACTACTACAATGAGCAGTTCTTC.

The chain is built from TRBV3-1 (or the pseudogene TRBV3-2) and TRBJ1-6; D not certain. The CDR3 covers 15 residues. In germline, CDR1 is LGHDT, CDR2 YNNKEL (reference sequence). The V end lost 1 base, the J end lost 8 bases, and 12 bases lay between the germline ends. This CDR3 is CASSQVPPGDSPLHF. CDR3 sequence (DNA): TGTGCCAGCAGCCAAGTTCCGCCCGGGGATTCACCCCTCCACTTT.

The chain joins TRBV2 to TRBJ1-4; 9 nucleotides align to TRBD1. The CDR3 covers 18 residues. CDR1 SNHLY and CDR2 FYNNEI come from the germline V gene. V dropped 8 bases and J dropped 0; count of bases not matched to a gene: 13. CDR3 loop: CASYRDRVPGATNEKLFF. CDR3 bases: TGTGCCAGCTACCGGGACAGGGTCCCGGGGGCAACTAATGAAAAACTGTTTTTT.